The clone carrying this T cell receptor (beta chain) was observed once. The antigen remains unidentified. The data were obtained in a study of T cell responses to AZD1222 COVID-19 vaccine. The study, taken as a whole, reports: Vaccine-related CD4 TCRs covered spike, predominating at 160-218 and 743-854.

Germline V gene sequence: CDR1 SNHLY, CDR2 FYNNEI. With V trimmed by 7 bases and J by 6 bases, 11 bases remained unmatched. This CDR3 region has 14 residues. Here immunoSEQ multiplex PCR was the method, and the copy in TCRdb shows in-frame clones only, minus some. This sample has about 150,000 clones, with 87% found just once. This receptor was obtained from an adult who received the AZD1222 COVID-19 vaccine. The sequencing here drew on peripheral blood, taken 28 days after the second AZD1222 dose. This chain links TRBV2 with TRBJ2-7; 8 bases are shared with TRBD2. Here the CDR3 reads CASNLERGSIEQYF. The CDR3 nucleotides are TGTGCCAGCAACCTTGAGCGGGGGTCTATCGAGCAGTACTTC.